The 18 T cell receptor beta chains reported below all come from one sample, sequenced in a study of OX40 agonist ivuxolimab in advanced cancers. TCRdb's copy holds only in-frame clones and misses some; the assay was immunoSEQ multiplex PCR. Of more than 70,000 clones in the sample, 81% were seen once. The sequences come from CD4+ or CD8+ T cells sorted from blood, collected in a trial of the OX40 agonist ivuxolimab. The receptor source for this set is an adult with an advanced solid tumor such as melanoma, head and neck, liver or kidney cancer.

The chain combines TRBV7-2 with TRBJ2-7, with D possibly matching TRBD1 (5 bases). Trimming left V 5 bases short and J 8 bases short, with 10 bases between. This CDR3 spans 11 amino acids. The germline gives CDR1 SGHTA, CDR2 FQGNSA. The CDR3 is CASSRTGKQYF. Written as DNA, the CDR3 is TGTGCCAGCAGCCGCACAGGAAAGCAGTACTTC. Supplemented by reference TRBV7-2 and TRBJ2-7, the full variable domain reads GAGVSQSPSNKVTEKGKDVELRCDPISGHTALYWYRQSLGQGLEFLIYFQGNSAPDKSGLPSDRFSAERTGGSVSTLTIQRTQQEDSAVYLCASSRTGKQYFGPGTRLTVT.

In its sample, this clone was seen once. The rearrangement joins TRBV5-1 to TRBJ2-6; the D gene is possibly TRBD1 (6 bases). This CDR3 is built from 15 residues. CDR1 is SGHRS and CDR2 is YFSETQ in the germline V gene. V was trimmed by 9 bases and J by 2 bases, leaving 15 bases between them. The CDR3 nucleotides are TGCGCCACCAGTACAGGGAGCGCTGGGGCCAACGTCCTGACTTTC. Translation gives CATSTGSAGANVLTF.

The chain combines TRBV29-1 with TRBJ1-2; D is unresolved. The CDR3 totals 14 residues. V was cut by 7 bases and J by 0 bases, with 15 bases left in between. The germline V gene encodes CDR1 SQVTM and CDR2 ANQGSEA. The CDR3 sequence: CSARTRDSNYGYTF. The DNA of the CDR3 is TGCAGCGCCCGAACCCGGGATTCTAACTATGGCTACACCTTC.

This chain connects TRBV11-2 to TRBJ1-1; 7 bases line up with TRBD1. The CDR3 runs to 14 residues. The germline gives CDR1 SGHAT, CDR2 FQNNGV. The ends lost 0 bases at V and 6 bases at J; junction bases unmatched: 4. The CDR3 DNA follows: TGTGCCAGCAGCTTAGAAACAGGGGCTGCTGAAGCTTTCTTT. Residues: CASSLETGAAEAFF.

Details on this clone: One end of the junction does not line up with germline, which may come from a read error. The rearrangement joins TRBV6-5 to TRBJ2-7; no firm D call. The CDR3 length is 11 residues. CDR1 and CDR2 (germline): MNHEY, SVGAGI. The DNA of the CDR3 is TGTGCCATCAGTGATCTGGAGGAGCAGTACTTC. Translation gives CAISDLEEQYF.

The V call is TRBV12-5, the J call TRBJ1-2; the D is unclear. Germline CDR1 is LGHNT and CDR2 is FRNRAP. Trimming cost V 7 bases and J 4 bases, with 13 bases left between them. The CDR3 has 13 amino acids. CDR3 protein: CASANAQIYGYTF. CDR3 DNA sequence: TGTGCTAGTGCTAACGCCCAGATCTATGGCTACACCTTC.

V gene TRBV6-1 combines with J gene TRBJ2-5; D is unclear. The length of the CDR3 is 14 residues. CDR1 MNHNS and CDR2 SASEGT come from the germline V gene. The V end lost 5 bases, the J end lost 5 bases, and 15 bases lay between the germline ends. CDR3 DNA: TGTGCCAGCAGTACCCAATTGGCGGTCGAGACCCAGTACTTC. This encodes CASSTQLAVETQYF.

The chain uses TRBV5-1 and TRBJ1-5; D gene uncertain. The CDR3 has 20 residues. Trimming cost V 7 bases and J 1 base, with 30 bases left between them. Germline CDR1 SGHRS, CDR2 YFSETQ. The CDR3 nucleotides are TGCGCCAGCCGCGCCCCTAATCCTAAACCCTTCGGTGGAAGCAATCAGCCCCAGCATTTT. Translation gives CASRAPNPKPFGGSNQPQHF. The variable domain in full, with the rest retrieved from reference TRBV5-1 and TRBJ1-5, is KAGVTQTPRYLIKTRGQQVTLSCSPISGHRSVSWYQQTPGQGLQFLFEYFSETQRNKGNFPGRFSGRQFSNSRSEMNVSTLELGDSALYLCASRAPNPKPFGGSNQPQHFGDGTRLSIL.

The CDR3 bases are TGCGCCAGTAGGGAAGGGGAAAATCAGCCCCAGCATTTT. It yields the protein CASREGENQPQHF. V is TRBV5-1 and J is TRBJ1-5, with a weak D call TRBD1 (5 bases). Germline CDR1 is SGHRS and CDR2 is YFSETQ. The CDR3 loop spans 13 amino acids. V gave up 8 bases and J gave up 4 bases, with 13 bases separating them. Filled out from reference TRBV5-1 and TRBJ1-5, the complete variable domain reads KAGVTQTPRYLIKTRGQQVTLSCSPISGHRSVSWYQQTPGQGLQFLFEYFSETQRNKGNFPGRFSGRQFSNSRSEMNVSTLELGDSALYLCASREGENQPQHFGDGTRLSIL.

This rearrangement joins TRBV10-1 to TRBJ2-2, with D hard to call. V was shortened by 4 bases and J by 2 bases, with 8 bases between the two germline ends. Germline V gives CDR1 WNHNN, CDR2 SYGVQD (reference sequence). The CDR3 spans 14 residues. This chain's CDR3 is CASSAQTNTGELFF. In nucleotides, the CDR3 is TGCGCCAGCAGTGCGCAGACTAACACCGGGGAGCTGTTTTTT.

V usage is TRBV5-1 and J usage is TRBJ2-2, with a tentative D call TRBD1 (5 bases). The V end lost 7 bases, the J end lost 4 bases, and 17 bases lay between the germline ends. Germline V gives CDR1 SGHRS, CDR2 YFSETQ. The CDR3 length is 15 residues. CDR3 coding DNA: TGCGCCAGCGGACAACCAACAGGATTCACCGGGGAGCTGTTTTTT. It codes for CASGQPTGFTGELFF. Full variable domain (remainder filled in from reference TRBV5-1 and TRBJ2-2): KAGVTQTPRYLIKTRGQQVTLSCSPISGHRSVSWYQQTPGQGLQFLFEYFSETQRNKGNFPGRFSGRQFSNSRSEMNVSTLELGDSALYLCASGQPTGFTGELFFGEGSRLTVL.

The genes are TRBV6-6 and TRBJ2-7, with D maybe TRBD2 (7 bases). Germline V CDR1 and CDR2: MNHNY, SVGAGI (reference sequence). V lost 0 bases, J lost 2 bases, and 14 bases lay in between. CDR3 size: 16 residues. CDR3 DNA: TGTGCCAGCAGTTACTCTGGGGGGGCCGGCGCCTACGAGCAGTACTTC. Amino acids: CASSYSGGAGAYEQYF.

This sequence joins TRBV18 and TRBJ1-5; 11 bases fit TRBD1. J gave up 6 bases and V 3 bases, and 4 bases lay outside the gene matches. Germline V gives CDR1 KGHSH, CDR2 LQKENI. The CDR3 length is 15 residues. The CDR3 nucleotides read TGTGCCAGCTCACCCCCGGGACAGGGGGGTCAGCCCCAGCATTTT. It encodes CASSPPGQGGQPQHF.

The rearrangement uses TRBV7-2 and TRBJ2-7; 9 positions match TRBD1. The germline gives CDR1 SGHTA, CDR2 FQGNSA. The CDR3 sequence is 15 residues long. V was pared by 3 bases and J by 3 bases, with 6 bases of the junction left unmatched. The chain's CDR3 is CASSFRQGEGYEQYF. The CDR3 DNA sequence: TGTGCCAGCAGCTTTAGACAGGGGGAAGGCTACGAGCAGTACTTC.

The chain couples TRBV2 to TRBJ1-1; a possible D gene is TRBD1 (5 bases). The germline V gene encodes CDR1 SNHLY and CDR2 FYNNEI. Between the trimmed V and J ends, which lost 2 bases and 0 bases, there was a span of 10 bases. The CDR3 has 15 residues. CDR3 DNA sequence: TGTGCCAGCAGTGAACTAGACAGTTTGAACACTGAAGCTTTCTTT. Its translation: CASSELDSLNTEAFF.

This clone showed up just a few times. The V and J genes are TRBV14 and TRBJ1-6; D gene ambiguous. The CDR3 covers 14 residues. Trimming pared 4 bases from V and 3 bases from J, leaving 7 bases between. CDR1 and CDR2 (germline): SGHDN, FVKESK. The CDR3 DNA sequence: TGTGCCAGCAGCCCCTCTTTCTATAATTCACCCCTCCACTTT. It codes for CASSPSFYNSPLHF.

This chain connects TRBV13 to TRBJ1-2; a possible D gene is TRBD1 (5 bases). The germline gives CDR1 PRHDT, CDR2 FYEKMQ (reference sequence). V lost 3 bases to trimming and J lost 8 bases, with 28 bases between them. The CDR3 sequence is 18 residues long. CDR3 sequence: CASSFSIRGDTTQWGYTF. The CDR3 DNA follows: TGTGCCAGCAGCTTTAGTATTAGGGGAGACACGACTCAGTGGGGCTACACCTTC.

The chain recombines TRBV9 with TRBJ2-1; no reliable D call. In germline, CDR1 is SGDLS, CDR2 YYNGEE. CDR3 size: 14 residues. Trimming removed 0 bases from V and 7 bases from J, with 11 bases in between. As DNA, the CDR3 is TGTGCCAGCAGCGTAGGGGCCTATCCAAATGAGCAGTTCTTC. Translation: CASSVGAYPNEQFF.